These T cell receptor beta chains were read from a single sample in a study of regulatory T cells in long-lasting Graves disease. TCRdb reanalysed the multiplex PCR reads using MiXCR and keeps one entry per CDR3 protein. The sample has 500,000 to 700,000 distinct CDR3 sequences, roughly 30% seen once. The specimen comprised peripheral blood mononuclear cells (PBMCs), sampled when the disease was refractory, from a patient treated with antithyroid drugs. These receptors were obtained from a female donor with Graves disease. CDR3s include the opening cysteine and the closing phenylalanine or tryptophan. D genes are given only for firm matches. The size field is filled for only some rows; it gives once, few, many or a size class.

V	J	size	D	CDR3	DNA
TRBV5-1	TRBJ2-7	few	NA	CASSLKFGVSYEQYF	TGCGCCAGCAGCTTGAAGTTTGGGGTATCCTACGAGCAGTACTTC
TRBV20-1	TRBJ2-3	NA	TRBD1	CSAGQGYGTDTQYF	TGCAGTGCTGGACAGGGATACGGCACAGATACGCAGTATTTT
TRBV3-1	TRBJ2-5	many	NA	CASSHQYQETQYF	TGTGCCAGCAGCCACCAGTATCAAGAGACCCAGTACTTC
TRBV5-4	TRBJ1-2	NA	NA	CASSFGAGTDSYTF	TGTGCCAGCAGCTTTGGAGCAGGGACGGATAGCTACACCTTC
TRBV27	TRBJ1-2	many	NA	CASSPRTVYGYTF	TGTGCCAGCAGTCCCAGGACGGTCTATGGCTACACCTTC
TRBV3-1	TRBJ1-1	few	TRBD1	CASSQPVGTVNTEAFF	TGTGCCAGCAGCCAGCCCGTAGGGACAGTGAACACTGAAGCTTTCTTT
TRBV28	TRBJ1-2	many	NA	CASSPWEGLNYGYTF	TGTGCCAGCAGTCCCTGGGAGGGGCTGAACTATGGCTACACCTTC
TRBV14	TRBJ2-5	NA	NA	CASSQDQASQETQYF	TGTGCCAGCAGCCAAGATCAAGCGAGCCAAGAGACCCAGTACTTC
TRBV7-6	TRBJ2-5	few	TRBD2	CASSQFSGEQGTQYF	TGTGCCAGCAGCCAATTCAGCGGGGAGCAAGGGACCCAGTACTTC
TRBV5-1	TRBJ2-7	many	TRBD2	CASSLVSSGEQYF	TGCGCCAGCAGCTTGGTTTCTAGCGGCGAGCAGTACTTC
TRBV11-2	TRBJ2-1	once	NA	CASSLRSPQGNEQFF	TGTGCCAGCAGCTTAAGATCCCCTCAGGGAAATGAGCAGTTCTTC
TRBV25-1	TRBJ1-5	NA	NA	CASSATVPPGQPQHF	TGTGCCAGCAGTGCAACAGTTCCCCCGGGGCAGCCCCAGCATTTT